These T cell receptor beta chains were read from a single sample in a study of CD8 T cells in Susac syndrome. Via MiXCR, TCRdb re-called the immunoSEQ multiplex PCR reads, giving one row per CDR3 protein. The sample has 100,000 to 150,000 distinct CDR3 sequences; 94% are singletons. Sequenced input: CD4+ T cells from PBMCs. The receptors stem from a human donor in good health. Each CDR3 is given with its conserved first and last residue. A D gene is named only where the DNA matches it firmly. The listing skips clone size in some rows; elsewhere it reads once, few, many or a size class.

TRBD2	once	TRBJ2-5	TRBV12-3/TRBV12-4	TGTGCCAGCAGTTTAGACAGCGGGAGGGGGACCCAGTACTTC	CASSLDSGRGTQYF
-	-	TRBJ2-3	TRBV29-1	TGCAGCGTTGACAGCACAGATACGCAGTATTTT	CSVDSTDTQYF
TRBD1	-	TRBJ2-2	TRBV12-3/TRBV12-4	TGTGCCAGCAACCCACAGGGGATGAACACCGGGGAGCTGTTTTTT	CASNPQGMNTGELFF
-	-	TRBJ2-4	TRBV5-6	TGTGCCAGCAGCTTGGTAGGTGACATTCAGTACTTC	CASSLVGDIQYF
-	-	TRBJ2-1	TRBV19	TGTGCCAGTAGGGAGGTCGGAGGGGTCACGGATGAGCAGTTCTTC	CASREVGGVTDEQFF
-	-	TRBJ2-5	TRBV15	TGTGCCACCAGCTCCCACTTAGCCGGGAAGACCCAGTACTTC	CATSSHLAGKTQYF
-	-	TRBJ2-6	TRBV24-1	TGTGCCACCAGTCCGGACAGCCGGAGCTCTGGGGCCAACGTCCTGACTTTC	CATSPDSRSSGANVLTF
TRBD2	-	TRBJ2-5	TRBV20-1	TGCAGTGCTAGAAACCAAGCGGGGCTCCAAGAGACCCAGTACTTC	CSARNQAGLQETQYF
TRBD2	-	TRBJ2-3	TRBV7-3	TGTGCCAGCAGATATCGCTCTAGCGGTAGCACAGATACGCAGTATTTT	CASRYRSSGSTDTQYF
-	once	TRBJ2-7	TRBV3-1	TGTGCCAGCAGCCAAGATCTTGTGACCCGAGGCGAGCAGTACTTC	CASSQDLVTRGEQYF
-	-	TRBJ1-3	TRBV30	TGTGCCTGGAGTGTACTTATCGGAAACACCATATATTTT	CAWSVLIGNTIYF
-	-	TRBJ1-1	TRBV10-3	TGTGCCATCAGTTGGTTGGGGGACGGAACTGAAGCTTTCTTT	CAISWLGDGTEAFF
TRBD2	-	TRBJ2-5	TRBV13	TGTGCCAGCAGCTCCGCTAGCCCTCGGCGGGAGGCCCAAGAGACCCAGTACTTC	CASSSASPRREAQETQYF
-	-	TRBJ1-5	TRBV24-1	TGTGCCACCCCGTTTCATAGCAATCAGCCCCAGCATTTT	CATPFHSNQPQHF
-	-	TRBJ2-7	TRBV20-1	TGCAGTGCTATTGCAAGGGAACCCTACGAGCAGTACTTC	CSAIAREPYEQYF
-	-	TRBJ1-1	TRBV3-1	TGTGCCAGCAGCCATGACAATAGGGACGGTAGATCTGAAGCTTTCTTT	CASSHDNRDGRSEAFF
TRBD2	once	TRBJ2-5	TRBV11-2	TGTGCCAGCAGCCCAGCGAGACTAGCGGGAGGAGAGACCCAGTACTTC	CASSPARLAGGETQYF
TRBD1	-	TRBJ1-2	TRBV5-1	TGCGCCAGCAGCACGGGACAGGGGTCCTATGGCTACACCTTC	CASSTGQGSYGYTF
-	-	TRBJ2-2	TRBV6-5	TGTGCCAGCAGTTACCCCCTGACTATCTCAAGCACCGGGGAGCTGTTTTTT	CASSYPLTISSTGELFF
-	-	TRBJ2-3	TRBV5-4	TGTGCCAGCAGCTTGGCCCAGCGGTCTGATACGCAGTATTTT	CASSLAQRSDTQYF
-	-	TRBJ2-1	TRBV5-1	TGCGCCAGCAGCTTGGAGGGCAGGGTCAATGAGCAGTTCTTC	CASSLEGRVNEQFF
-	once	TRBJ2-5	TRBV2	TGTGCCAGCAGTGAAGCGCTTAGACAGGGAGGGTCCCAGTACTTC	CASSEALRQGGSQYF
TRBD1	-	TRBJ2-5	TRBV2	TGTGCCAGCAGTGAATGGGGGACAGGGAATTGGGAGACCCAGTACTTC	CASSEWGTGNWETQYF
-	-	TRBJ2-5	TRBV19	TGTGCCAGTAGTCCCCAGAACCAAGAGACCCAGTACTTC	CASSPQNQETQYF
-	-	TRBJ2-7	TRBV6-5	TGTGCCAGCAGTTACTCCAGGGTGGGCCACGAGCAGTACTTC	CASSYSRVGHEQYF
-	-	TRBJ2-7	TRBV20-1	TGCAGTGCTAGAGTGGGTGCGGGCAACGAGCAGTACTTC	CSARVGAGNEQYF
-	-	TRBJ2-7	TRBV29-1	TGCAGCGTCGCAGAGTCCTTCGGAGAGCAGTACTTC	CSVAESFGEQYF
-	-	TRBJ2-5	TRBV5-1	TGCGCCAGCAGCTTGCCAGGGAAAGAGACCCAGTACTTC	CASSLPGKETQYF
-	-	TRBJ2-7	TRBV4-2	TGTGCCAGCAGCCAAGAACTCGAGCAGTACTTC	CASSQELEQYF
-	-	TRBJ1-3	TRBV10-3	TGTGCCATCAGTGGCAGGGAGAGCTCTGGAAACACCATATATTTT	CAISGRESSGNTIYF
-	-	TRBJ1-1	TRBV23-1	TGCGCCAGCAGCGAAGGGCCAGGGTCAGGGACTGAAGCTTTCTTT	CASSEGPGSGTEAFF
-	-	TRBJ1-1	TRBV18	TGTGCCAGCTCACCACGGGGGGACCCCCGTCCTAGGAACACTGAAGCTTTCTTT	CASSPRGDPRPRNTEAFF
TRBD2	-	TRBJ2-5	TRBV24-1	TGTGCCACCAGTGGCATTTTCTGTATTAGCGGGATACAAGAGACCCAGTACTTC	CATSGIFCISGIQETQYF
-	-	TRBJ2-5	TRBV20-1	TGCAGTGCTAGACGGGGCGAGGGTGTCGGAAGGGAGACCCAGTACTTC	CSARRGEGVGRETQYF
-	-	TRBJ2-1	TRBV3-1	TGTGCCAGCAGCCATGAGTTGGCTGAGCAGTTCTTC	CASSHELAEQFF
-	few	TRBJ2-5	TRBV12-3/TRBV12-4	TGTGCCAGCAGTTCTTACCAAGAGACCCAGTACTTC	CASSSYQETQYF
TRBD2	-	TRBJ2-1	TRBV6-2/TRBV6-3	TGTGCCAGCGCTCCCCCGGGACTAGCGGGAGAACAGGGTGAGCAGTTCTTC	CASAPPGLAGEQGEQFF
TRBD2	-	TRBJ2-5	TRBV7-2	TGTGCCAGCAGCTCCCCACTTGGGACTAGCGTACAAGAGACCCAGTACTTC	CASSSPLGTSVQETQYF
TRBD1	-	TRBJ2-5	TRBV12-3/TRBV12-4	TGTGCCAGCAGTTTGGGACAGGGGCTGGGGACCCAGTACTTC	CASSLGQGLGTQYF
-	once	TRBJ2-5	TRBV11-2	TGTGCCAGCAGCCGTAGCGGAGACCAAGAGACCCAGTACTTC	CASSRSGDQETQYF
TRBD2	-	TRBJ2-1	TRBV4-1	TGCGCCAGCAGCCAAGAAGGGGGGGGTACTAGCGGGCCTTACAATGAGCAGTTCTTC	CASSQEGGGTSGPYNEQFF
TRBD1	-	TRBJ1-1	TRBV19	TGTGCCAGTAGTTCCGGGACAGGGGGCGCGTGGAACACTGAAGCTTTCTTT	CASSSGTGGAWNTEAFF
TRBD2	-	TRBJ2-2	TRBV5-1	TGCGCCAGCAGCCCGGGGTGGCTAGCGGGATACACCGGGGAGCTGTTTTTT	CASSPGWLAGYTGELFF
-	-	TRBJ1-1	TRBV7-3	TGTGCCAGCAGCATCCAAGGGAACACTGAAGCTTTCTTT	CASSIQGNTEAFF
-	-	TRBJ2-7	TRBV3-1	TGTGCCAGCAGCCAAACACTGACCTCCTACGAGCAGTACTTC	CASSQTLTSYEQYF
TRBD1	-	TRBJ2-2	TRBV5-1	TGCGCCAGCAGCTTGCATGGGCAGGGGGCCGGCGGGGAGCTGTTTTTT	CASSLHGQGAGGELFF
TRBD1	-	TRBJ1-4	TRBV4-2	TGTGCCAGCAGCCAAACGGCGATGACAGGGTTTGATGAAAAACTGTTTTTT	CASSQTAMTGFDEKLFF
TRBD2	once	TRBJ2-7	TRBV3-1	TGTGCCAGCGGGATTAGCGGGAGGCCGGGGGAGCAGTACTTC	CASGISGRPGEQYF
TRBD2	-	TRBJ2-7	TRBV6-6	TGTGCCAGCAGCACAACTAGCGGGAGCTACGAGCAGTACTTC	CASSTTSGSYEQYF
TRBD2	-	TRBJ2-7	TRBV12-3/TRBV12-4	TGTGCCAGCAGCCCTAGCGGGAGTTACTCCTACGAGCAGTACTTC	CASSPSGSYSYEQYF
-	-	TRBJ2-7	TRBV6-1	TGTGCCAGCAGTGAAAATATGGAATTTAACGAGCAGTACTTC	CASSENMEFNEQYF
TRBD2	-	TRBJ2-3	TRBV12-5	TGTGCTAGCCGGCGGGGGACGGACTTCACAGATACGCAGTATTTT	CASRRGTDFTDTQYF
-	-	TRBJ2-2	TRBV7-9	TGTGCCAGCAGCTATAGCCGGGACACCCCCGTCTCCGGGGAGCTGTTTTTT	CASSYSRDTPVSGELFF
-	once	TRBJ1-4	TRBV2	TGTGCCAGCAGCGCCTCCTTAAGTTCCAATGAAAAACTGTTTTTT	CASSASLSSNEKLFF